The 32 T cell receptor beta chains below all came from one sample that was sequenced in a study of blood T cells in healthy people across ages. Together with a sample-barcoded 5' primer, a J-beta primer mix was included in a second PCR lasting about 7 to 12 cycles. In TCRdb, the 5' RACE reads were re-called with MiXCR into one record per CDR3 protein. The profile shows 550,000 to 650,000 distinct CDR3 sequences, about 26% of them singletons. The same specimen was also included in a second study, on T cells of mothers and their children.

The specimen was blood. Every receptor here comes from a boy aged 2 to 10 in good health.

The chain joins TRBV12-3 or TRBV12-4 to TRBJ2-4; D not resolved. CDR3 length: 13 residues. Trimming left V 4 bases short and J 2 bases short, with 6 bases between. Written as DNA, the CDR3 is TGTGCCAGCAGTTCCCCGCCCAAAAACATTCAGTACTTC. It codes for CASSSPPKNIQYF.

This clonotype was seen at least ten times. CDR3 residues: CAHSHQGAIIEAFF. CDR3 nucleotides: TGTGCCCATTCCCATCAGGGGGCCATCATTGAAGCTTTCTTT. The chain employs TRBV30 and TRBJ1-1; TRBD1 agrees at 8 bases. Trimming at V came to 8 bases and at J to 7 bases, leaving 15 bases not matched to a gene. Germline CDR1 is GTSNPN and CDR2 is SVGIG (reference sequence). The CDR3 is 14 residues long.

The rearrangement joins TRBV20-1 to TRBJ2-7; tentative D call: TRBD2 (6 bases). The CDR3 has 17 amino acids. V lost 3 bases, J lost 2 bases, and 23 bases lay in between. Germline V gives CDR1 DFQATT, CDR2 SNEGSKA (reference sequence). In DNA form, the CDR3 reads TGCAGTGCTAGGTCCGACCGGGGTAGCGGTCTAACCTACGAGCAGTACTTC. Its translation: CSARSDRGSGLTYEQYF.

This clonotype was seen more than once but under ten times. This chain joins TRBV6-2 or TRBV6-3 and TRBJ2-1; D call uncertain. The CDR3 covers 15 residues. With 6 bases removed from V and 4 bases from J, the gap between germline ends came to 16 bases. Germline V lookup: CDR1 MNHEY, CDR2 SVGEGT. CDR3 nucleotide sequence: TGTGCCAGCAGCCATGACAACCAGATTTACAATGAGCAGTTCTTC. Protein sequence: CASSHDNQIYNEQFF.

This clonotype has more than one count but fewer than ten. V usage is TRBV6-2 or TRBV6-3 and J usage is TRBJ2-7; 9 nucleotides agree with TRBD2. Germline V CDR1 and CDR2: MNHEY, SVGEGT. The CDR3 sequence is 15 residues long. V was clipped by 2 bases and J by 6 bases; unmatched bases: 8. CDR3 sequence reads: CASSYRSGSKGEQYF. The CDR3 bases are TGTGCCAGCAGTTACCGTAGCGGGAGTAAGGGCGAGCAGTACTTC.

This chain joins TRBV3-1 and TRBJ2-7; weak D call: TRBD1 (6 bases). Trimming took 4 bases from V and 0 from J, leaving 10 bases between them. The germline V gene has CDR1 LGHDT and CDR2 YNNKEL (reference sequence). This CDR3 has 14 residues. The CDR3 DNA reads TGTGCCAGCAGCCGACAGGATGCCTCCTACGAGCAGTACTTC. Translation gives CASSRQDASYEQYF.

This clonotype turned up a few times. One end of the junction fails to match germline, which may point to a read error. This sequence joins TRBV15 and TRBJ2-5; no reliable D call. This CDR3 has 15 amino acids. The germline CDR1 and CDR2 sequences are LNHNV and YYDKDF (reference sequence). The CDR3 is CATSSLGSYQETQHF. DNA for the CDR3: TGTGCCACCAGCAGTCTCGGATCGTACCAAGAGACCCAGCACTTC.

This clonotype was recorded a few times. This sequence joins TRBV7-9 and TRBJ2-7; a possible D gene is TRBD1 (5 bases). This CDR3 spans 12 amino acids. The germline V and J ends were trimmed by 5 bases and 4 bases, with 9 bases remaining between them. The germline V gene has CDR1 SEHNR and CDR2 FQNEAQ (reference sequence). The CDR3 loop is CASSPRVYEQYF. The CDR3 coding sequence is TGTGCCAGCAGCCCCAGGGTTTACGAGCAGTACTTC. Variable domain in full (rest from reference TRBV7-9 and TRBJ2-7): DTGVSQNPRHKITKRGQNVTFRCDPISEHNRLYWYRQTLGQGPEFLTYFQNEAQLEKSRLLSDRFSAERPKGSFSTLEIQRTEQGDSAMYLCASSPRVYEQYFGPGTRLTVT.

The rearrangement uses TRBV7-2 and TRBJ2-7; maybe TRBD2 (6 bases). From germline, CDR1 is SGHTA and CDR2 FQGNSA. V dropped 5 bases and J dropped 9 bases, with 17 bases sitting between them. The CDR3 loop spans 13 amino acids. The CDR3 is CASSAGRRVGQYF. The CDR3 DNA is TGTGCCAGCAGCGCAGGGAGGAGGGTCGGGCAGTACTTC.

The genes are TRBV20-1 and TRBJ2-5, with TRBD1 as a possible D gene (7 bases). Trimming took 6 bases from V and 5 from J, leaving 13 bases between them. The CDR3 extends over 12 amino acids. CDR1 is DFQATT, CDR2 SNEGSKA, per germline (reference sequence). The CDR3 protein is CSALQGRETQYF. CDR3 nucleotide sequence: TGCAGTGCGCTACAGGGGAGGGAGACCCAGTACTTC.

V is TRBV4-2 and J is TRBJ2-5, with a tentative D call TRBD2 (6 bases). The CDR3 has 17 residues. Trimming shortened V by 5 bases and J by 2 bases, and 21 bases separated the two germline ends. CDR1 is LGHNA, CDR2 YNFKEQ, per germline. Here the CDR3 DNA reads TGTGCCAGCAGCTCACTAGCAACGGGGGAATTGCAAGAGACCCAGTACTTC. Translated: CASSSLATGELQETQYF.

The rearrangement links TRBV5-1 to TRBJ1-2; D not resolved. The V gene lost 4 bases and the J gene lost 0 bases, with 10 bases spanning the gap. CDR3 length: 14 residues. CDR1 is SGHRS and CDR2 is YFSETQ in the germline V gene. The CDR3 region has the DNA TGCGCCAGCAGCCCGGGATTTACTAACTATGGCTACACCTTC. It codes for CASSPGFTNYGYTF. Together with reference TRBV5-1 and TRBJ1-2, the CDR3 gives the full variable domain: KAGVTQTPRYLIKTRGQQVTLSCSPISGHRSVSWYQQTPGQGLQFLFEYFSETQRNKGNFPGRFSGRQFSNSRSEMNVSTLELGDSALYLCASSPGFTNYGYTFGSGTRLTVV.

This chain uses TRBV5-5 with TRBJ1-1; maybe TRBD1 (6 bases). The V gene's germline CDR1 is SGHKS and CDR2 YYEKEE (reference sequence). The CDR3 spans 15 residues. Trimming left V 2 bases short and J 0 bases short, with 11 bases between. The CDR3 DNA is TGTGCCAGCAGCTTCTACAGGGACATGAACACTGAAGCTTTCTTT. The encoded protein is CASSFYRDMNTEAFF.

V and J are TRBV6-5 and TRBJ2-2; D gene uncertain. This CDR3 comprises 13 residues. V was pared by 7 bases and J by 6 bases, with 12 bases between. The germline V gene encodes CDR1 MNHEY and CDR2 SVGAGI. In DNA form, the CDR3 reads TGTGCCAGCAAGTCCGGAAGGGCCGGGGAGCTGTTTTTT. Residues: CASKSGRAGELFF.

The chain joins TRBV4-3 to TRBJ2-7; D is perhaps TRBD1 (5 bases). The CDR3 is 14 amino acids. Germline V lookup: CDR1 LGHNA, CDR2 YSLEER. V was clipped by 0 bases and J by 2 bases, with 8 bases between them. The chain's CDR3 is CASSQDQGPYEQYF. As DNA, the CDR3 is TGCGCCAGCAGCCAAGATCAGGGCCCCTACGAGCAGTACTTC.

This chain links TRBV27 with TRBJ1-1; no clear D gene. The CDR3 consists of 13 residues. V lost 5 bases, J lost 7 bases, and 14 bases lay in between. Germline V gene data show CDR1 as MNHEY and CDR2 as SMNVEV (reference sequence). The CDR3 region has the DNA TGTGCCAGCAGTACGCGGGAAAGTAATGAAGCTTTCTTT. Translation: CASSTRESNEAFF.

This clonotype was detected only a few times. V and J are TRBV3-1 and TRBJ1-2, with TRBD1 matching 9 bases. Germline values: CDR1 LGHDT, CDR2 YNNKEL (reference sequence). With V trimmed by 5 bases and J by 6 bases, 4 bases remained unmatched. There are 13 residues in the CDR3. CDR3 DNA: TGTGCCAGCAGCGAGGGACAGGGAAATGGCTACACCTTC. Translation: CASSEGQGNGYTF.

This clonotype was observed a handful of times. This chain uses TRBV5-1 with TRBJ2-7; maybe TRBD1 (5 bases). The CDR3 is made up of 14 amino acids. Trimming took 0 bases from V and 5 from J, leaving 12 bases between them. Germline assignment: CDR1 SGHRS and CDR2 YFSETQ. DNA for the CDR3: TGCGCCAGCAGCTTGGTATCCCCCAGGGACGAGCAGTACTTC. Translation gives CASSLVSPRDEQYF.

Points on this clonotype: One end of the junction is discordant with germline, which a read error may explain. This rearrangement joins TRBV15 to TRBJ1-4; 11 bases fit TRBD1. Per germline, CDR1 LNHNV and CDR2 YYDKDF (reference sequence). The length of the CDR3 is 12 residues. This CDR3 reads CATSREGQGGLF. The CDR3 bases are TGTGCCACCAGCAGAGAGGGACAGGGGGGACTTTTT. The entire variable domain, with the rest obtained from reference TRBV15 and TRBJ1-4, is as follows: DAMVIQNPRYQVTQFGKPVTLSCSQTLNHNVMYWYQQKSSQAPKLLFHYYDKDFNNEADTPDNFQSRRPNTSFCFLDIRSPGLGDTAMYLCATSREGQGGLFGSGTQLSVL.

This clonotype was counted ten times or more. The chain employs TRBV10-3 and TRBJ2-1; 11 bases are a match to TRBD2. The CDR3 is made up of 15 amino acids. CDR1 ENHRY and CDR2 SYGVKD come from the germline V gene. The V segment lost 6 bases and the J segment 6 bases; nucleotides outside the gene matches: 7. This CDR3 reads CAIRGSGGVGNEQFF. As DNA, the CDR3 is TGTGCCATCAGGGGTAGCGGGGGGGTGGGCAATGAGCAGTTCTTC.

J is TRBJ2-3 and V is TRBV6-1; TRBD2 aligns across 7 bases. Looked up from germline, CDR1 is MNHNS and CDR2 is SASEGT. The V and J ends lost 0 bases and 5 bases, in that order; junction bases with no gene match: 5. The CDR3 runs 15 residues. The CDR3 DNA reads as TGTGCCAGCAGTGAAGCTTGGGGGAGGGAAGATACGCAGTATTTT. Translation: CASSEAWGREDTQYF.

The table lists this clonotype with many counts. Its ends do not fully match the called genes, so a read error is possible. The chain combines TRBV5-1 with TRBJ2-7; D is unclear. The CDR3 covers 11 residues. CDR1 is SGHRS and CDR2 is YFSETQ in the germline V gene. This chain's CDR3 is CASSNSYEQYF. DNA for the CDR3: TGTGCCAGCTCGAACTCCTACGAGCAGTACTTC. The complete variable domain, with remaining parts taken from reference TRBV5-1 and TRBJ2-7, reads KAGVTQTPRYLIKTRGQQVTLSCSPISGHRSVSWYQQTPGQGLQFLFEYFSETQRNKGNFPGRFSGRQFSNSRSEMNVSTLELGDSALYLCASSNSYEQYFGPGTRLTVT.

The V call is TRBV29-1, the J call TRBJ2-1; 9 nucleotides agree with TRBD1. Germline V CDR1 and CDR2: SQVTM, ANQGSEA. The CDR3 contains 15 residues. V dropped 7 bases and J dropped 4; count of bases not matched to a gene: 11. This CDR3 reads CSGVPTGGTYNEQFF. The CDR3 DNA is TGCAGCGGCGTCCCTACAGGGGGCACTTACAATGAGCAGTTCTTC.

The gene calls are TRBV12-3 or TRBV12-4 and TRBJ2-4, with TRBD1 matching over 7 bases. The V gene end was trimmed by 6 bases and the J gene end by 4 bases; junction bases not matched to a gene: 9. The CDR3 has 15 residues. The CDR3 reads CASSPAPDRKNIQYF. CDR3 bases: TGTGCCAGCAGCCCCGCCCCGGACAGGAAAAACATTCAGTACTTC.

The gene calls are TRBV7-6 and TRBJ2-1, with D unresolved. The CDR3 is 13 amino acids. Per the germline V gene, CDR1 is SGHVS and CDR2 is FNYEAQ. Trimming left V 5 bases short and J 3 bases short, with 8 bases between. DNA for the CDR3: TGTGCCAGCAGCCACGCATACTACAATGAGCAGTTCTTC. Its protein product is CASSHAYYNEQFF.

This clonotype was counted a few times. The J gene is TRBJ2-7, the V gene TRBV7-9, with 10 bases matching TRBD2. The CDR3 covers 15 residues. Germline V gene sequence: CDR1 SEHNR, CDR2 FQNEAQ (reference sequence). V lost 2 bases to trimming and J lost 3 bases; unmatched junction nucleotides: 4. In DNA form, the CDR3 reads TGTGCCAGCAGCTTATCGAGGACTAGCGGCTACGAGCAGTACTTC. This sequence encodes CASSLSRTSGYEQYF.

This clonotype has ten or more counts. The genes are TRBV10-3 and TRBJ1-4; 8 positions match TRBD1. This CDR3 comprises 13 residues. Germline V gene sequence: CDR1 ENHRY, CDR2 SYGVKD. V lost 8 bases to trimming and J lost 6 bases; unmatched junction nucleotides: 5. This CDR3 reads CAISDRGYEKLFF. In nucleotides, the CDR3 is TGTGCCATCTCCGACAGGGGATATGAAAAACTGTTTTTT.

The genes are TRBV19 and TRBJ1-2; TRBD1 might be the D (6 bases). The CDR3 contains 12 residues. Germline CDR1 and CDR2: LNHDA and SQIVND (reference sequence). The V and J ends lost 3 bases and 8 bases respectively, with 10 bases between them. The DNA of the CDR3 is TGTGCCAGTAGTATCCCCGGACAGGGCTACACCTTC. Protein: CASSIPGQGYTF.

The sample holds a few counts of this clonotype. The rearrangement links TRBV3-1 to TRBJ2-7; no reliable D call. V lost 1 base and J lost 7, with 14 bases in between. CDR1 and CDR2 from the germline V gene are LGHDT and YNNKEL (reference sequence). This CDR3 contains 14 residues. DNA for the CDR3: TGTGCCAGCAGCCAAGCACAGAAGATTTCGGAGCAGTACTTC. Its protein product is CASSQAQKISEQYF.

For this clonotype: Germline and junction disagree at one end, which may indicate a read error. The rearrangement links TRBV5-5 to TRBJ2-1; 7 bases fit TRBD2. CDR1 is SGHKS and CDR2 is YYEKEE in the germline V gene (reference sequence). The CDR3 runs 15 residues. The CDR3, as DNA: TGTGCCAGCAGCCTGGGGGGGACGAGATACAATGGGCAGTTCTTC. Translating gives CASSLGGTRYNGQFF. Full variable domain (missing parts from reference TRBV5-5 and TRBJ2-1): DAGVTQSPTHLIKTRGQQVTLRCSPISGHKSVSWYQQVLGQGPQFIFQYYEKEERGRGNFPDRFSARQFPNYSSELNVNALLLGDSALYLCASSLGGTRYNGQFFGPGTRLTVL.

This clonotype was detected a few times. The rearrangement links TRBV7-6 to TRBJ2-3, with 16 bases that match TRBD2. V dropped 4 bases and J dropped 3; count of bases not matched to a gene: 4. Germline V lookup: CDR1 SGHVS, CDR2 FNYEAQ. There are 17 residues in the CDR3. CDR3 coding DNA: TGTGCCAGCAGCTCGGGACTAGCGGGAGGGGAAACAGATACGCAGTATTTT. Protein sequence: CASSSGLAGGETDTQYF.

The chain carries TRBV6-2 or TRBV6-3 and TRBJ2-4; D call uncertain. In germline, CDR1 is MNHEY, CDR2 SVGEGT. The CDR3 contains 13 residues. V lost 6 bases, J lost 0 bases, and 6 bases lay in between. CDR3 DNA: TGTGCCAGCAGCCGGTTAGCCAAAAACATTCAGTACTTC. The encoded protein is CASSRLAKNIQYF.